This T cell receptor beta chain stems from a study of T cells in Graves' hyperthyroidism and ophthalmopathy. Findings and caveats of the study: The model identified upcoming ophthalmopathy a median roughly 6 months ahead of onset. The majority of expanded thyroid clonotypes above 0.001 also appeared in blood. Ophthalmopathy cases were set apart from stable hyperthyroidism by a 13 V-J model.

Template material for amplifying TCR beta CDR3 regions consisted of RNA transcripts. HTBI primers were the set used in a first-round RT-PCR of the TCR CDR3. TCRdb re-derived calls from the multiplex PCR reads in MiXCR, one entry per CDR3 protein. Of 300,000 to 450,000 distinct CDR3 sequences listed, more than 20% are singletons. In germline, CDR1 is MNHEY, CDR2 SMNVEV (reference sequence). The CDR3 is made up of 14 amino acids. J lost 6 bases, V lost 5 bases, and 10 bases had no gene match. About this clonotype itself: Its specificity is not known.

Fresh peripheral blood, roughly 9.3 ml, was the source of the PBMCs. The sequence came from a man aged 50 to 59 with Graves' hyperthyroidism. V is TRBV27 and J is TRBJ2-7; 7 bases fit TRBD2. Sequenced: blood. Here the CDR3 reads CASSLAGDAREQYF. The CDR3 DNA reads as TGTGCCAGCAGTCTCGCGGGAGACGCCCGCGAGCAGTACTTC.